This T cell receptor (beta chain) was obtained from a study of CD4 T cells in relation to SARS-CoV-2 and coronaviruses. Study as a whole: ViraFEST: roughly ten-day antigen culture of PBMCs, then TCR beta CDR3 sequencing. Convalescent donors were aged about 20 to 75, with median approximately 36 years.

About this clone itself: The antigen is undetermined.

Survey-level TCR-beta sequencing used DNA from CEF-cultured naive and memory CD4+ T cells. Clones were read by immunoSEQ multiplex PCR, and TCRdb kept only the in-frame ones, dropping some. The sample contains some 30,000 clones, around three quarters of which appear only once. V was shortened by 3 bases and J by 0 bases, with 9 bases between the two germline ends. The CDR3 covers 13 residues. Per germline, CDR1 DFQATT and CDR2 SNEGSKA (reference sequence). For approximately 10 days, approximately 10^5 sorted CD4+ cells grew with T cell-depleted PBMCs and CEF. The sequencing sample was made of memory CD4+ T cells from PBMCs, cultured in vitro. This clonotype originated in an adult with COVID-19. The genes are TRBV20-1 and TRBJ2-7; perhaps TRBD2 as D (5 bases). CDR3 sequence: CSASLGSSYEQYF. The DNA of the CDR3 is TGCAGTGCTAGTTTAGGGAGCTCCTACGAGCAGTACTTC.